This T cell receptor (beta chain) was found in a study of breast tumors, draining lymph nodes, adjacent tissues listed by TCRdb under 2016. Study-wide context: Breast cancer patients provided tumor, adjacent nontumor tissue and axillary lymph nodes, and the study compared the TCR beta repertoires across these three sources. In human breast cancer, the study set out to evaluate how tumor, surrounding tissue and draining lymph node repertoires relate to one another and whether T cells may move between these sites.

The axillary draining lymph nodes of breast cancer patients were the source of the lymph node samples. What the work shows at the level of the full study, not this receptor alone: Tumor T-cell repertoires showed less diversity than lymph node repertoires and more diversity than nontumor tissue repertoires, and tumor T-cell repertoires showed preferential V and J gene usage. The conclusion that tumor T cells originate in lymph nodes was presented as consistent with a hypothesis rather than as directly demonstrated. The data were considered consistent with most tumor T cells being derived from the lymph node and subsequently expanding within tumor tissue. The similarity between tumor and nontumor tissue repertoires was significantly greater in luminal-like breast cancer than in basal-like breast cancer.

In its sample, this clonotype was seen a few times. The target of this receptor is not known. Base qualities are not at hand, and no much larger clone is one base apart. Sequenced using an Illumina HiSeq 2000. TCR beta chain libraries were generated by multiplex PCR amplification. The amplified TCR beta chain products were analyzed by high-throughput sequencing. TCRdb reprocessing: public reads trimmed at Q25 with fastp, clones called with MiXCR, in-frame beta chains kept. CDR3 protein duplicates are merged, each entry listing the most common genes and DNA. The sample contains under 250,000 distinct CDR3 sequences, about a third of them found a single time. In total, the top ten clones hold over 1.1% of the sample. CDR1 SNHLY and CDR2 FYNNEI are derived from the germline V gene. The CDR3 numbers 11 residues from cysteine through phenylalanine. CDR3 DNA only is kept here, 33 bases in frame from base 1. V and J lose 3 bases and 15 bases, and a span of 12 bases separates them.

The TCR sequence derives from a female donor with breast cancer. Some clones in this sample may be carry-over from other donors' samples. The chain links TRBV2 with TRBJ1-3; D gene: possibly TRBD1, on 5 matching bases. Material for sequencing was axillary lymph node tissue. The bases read TGTGCCAGCAGTGATATGGGACTAGAATATTTT. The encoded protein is CASSDMGLEYF.